The rows below give T cell receptor beta chains drawn from one sample of a study of control samples from healthy donors and cancer patients. The data were produced by immunoSEQ multiplex PCR, yet TCRdb's version contains in-frame clones alone and is incomplete. The profile covers more than 150,000 clones, with over 80% appearing a single time and more than 1.1% taken by the ten largest. The sequenced sample consisted of blood. The receptors originated from a man aged 18 to 29 in good health. The CDR3 runs from the conserved cysteine through the conserved F or W. The D gene is left open where the match is weak. Size is stated for part of the rows, as once, few or many counts, or as a class when the clone is expanded.

size,D,V,J,CDR3,DNA
.,TRBD1,TRBV19,TRBJ1-5,CASISQGAFVGNQPQHF,TGTGCCAGTATTTCCCAGGGGGCTTTTGTTGGCAATCAGCCCCAGCATTTT
.,.,TRBV10-2,TRBJ2-1,CASSRGPYNEQFF,TGCGCCAGCAGCCGGGGACCCTACAATGAGCAGTTCTTC
.,.,TRBV6-1,TRBJ2-7,CASSGVGWGIKRGLGYEQYF,TGTGCCAGCAGTGGGGTTGGTTGGGGTATCAAAAGGGGGTTGGGCTACGAGCAGTACTTC
.,.,TRBV28,TRBJ2-2,CASSFRGTGELFF,TGTGCCAGCAGTTTCCGGGGCACCGGGGAGCTGTTTTTT
.,.,TRBV5-1,TRBJ2-1,CASSLQGQGPRQFF,TGCGCCAGCAGCTTGCAAGGGCAGGGCCCTCGGCAGTTCTTC
.,.,TRBV9,TRBJ2-3,CASSVGPTSTDTQYF,TGTGCCAGCAGCGTGGGGCCCACTAGCACAGATACGCAGTATTTT
.,TRBD1,TRBV5-1,TRBJ1-2,CASSAQGTEATNYGYTF,TGCGCCAGCAGCGCCCAGGGGACAGAGGCAACTAACTATGGCTACACCTTC
once,.,TRBV25-1,TRBJ2-1,CASNQGRAEQFF,TGTGCCAGCAACCAGGGTAGGGCGGAGCAGTTCTTC
once,.,TRBV15,TRBJ1-1,CATSRGGIGDTEAFF,TGTGCCACCAGCAGAGGGGGCATCGGTGACACTGAAGCTTTCTTT
.,.,TRBV21-1,TRBJ2-1,CASSITSGPSSEQFF,TGTGCCAGCAGCATAACTAGCGGCCCTTCGAGTGAGCAGTTCTTC
.,.,TRBV2,TRBJ2-7,CASRETGLSYEQYF,TGTGCCAGCAGGGAAACCGGACTTTCCTACGAGCAGTACTTC
.,TRBD2,TRBV30,TRBJ2-3,CAWSVALAGTDTQYF,TGTGCCTGGAGTGTTGCCCTAGCGGGCACAGATACGCAGTATTTT
.,TRBD1,TRBV6-5,TRBJ2-7,CASTKGQGVSEQYF,TGTGCCAGCACCAAAGGACAGGGAGTATCCGAGCAGTACTTC
.,TRBD1,TRBV10-1,TRBJ1-6,CASSEGDRDHSPLHF,TGCGCCAGCAGTGAGGGGGACAGGGACCATTCACCCCTCCACTTT
.,TRBD2,TRBV5-4,TRBJ2-7,CASTRGGTSGASGYEQYF,TGTGCCAGCACCCGAGGGGGAACTAGCGGGGCCTCCGGCTACGAGCAGTACTTC
.,TRBD2,TRBV5-8,TRBJ2-5,CASSLGLAAETQYF,TGTGCCAGCAGCTTGGGACTAGCCGCAGAGACCCAGTACTTC
.,.,TRBV12-5,TRBJ2-2,CASGLGSRADTGELFF,TGTGCTAGTGGTTTGGGATCCCGGGCCGACACCGGGGAGCTGTTTTTT
.,TRBD2,TRBV19,TRBJ2-2,CASSIPTSGGPGELFF,TGTGCCAGTAGTATCCCAACTAGCGGGGGACCCGGGGAGCTGTTTTTT
.,.,TRBV28,TRBJ2-1,CASSPGGYNEQFF,TGTGCCAGCAGCCCTGGGGGCTACAATGAGCAGTTCTTC
.,TRBD1,TRBV4-1,TRBJ1-5,CASSRLPPGQNYQPQHF,TGCGCCAGCAGCCGCCTACCTCCGGGACAGAACTATCAGCCCCAGCATTTT
.,TRBD1,TRBV30,TRBJ2-1,CAWSVQQGAFYNEQFF,TGTGCCTGGAGTGTACAACAGGGGGCTTTCTACAATGAGCAGTTCTTC
.,TRBD2,TRBV6-4,TRBJ2-2,CASGTTTSGYTGELFF,TGTGCCAGCGGGACCACGACTAGCGGATACACCGGGGAGCTGTTTTTT
few,.,TRBV5-4,TRBJ1-5,CASSPMGARSNQPQHF,TGTGCCAGCAGCCCCATGGGGGCTCGAAGCAATCAGCCCCAGCATTTT